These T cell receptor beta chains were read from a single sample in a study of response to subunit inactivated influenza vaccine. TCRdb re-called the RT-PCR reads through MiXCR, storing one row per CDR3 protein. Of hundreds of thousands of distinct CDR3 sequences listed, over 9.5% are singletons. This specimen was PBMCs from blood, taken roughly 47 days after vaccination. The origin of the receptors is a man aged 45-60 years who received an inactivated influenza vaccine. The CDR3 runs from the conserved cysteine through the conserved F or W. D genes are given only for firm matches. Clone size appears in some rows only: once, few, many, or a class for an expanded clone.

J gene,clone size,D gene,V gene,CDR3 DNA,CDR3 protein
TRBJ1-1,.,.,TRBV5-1,TGCGCCAGCACGGGGGATTTCACTGAAGCTTTCTTT,CASTGDFTEAFF
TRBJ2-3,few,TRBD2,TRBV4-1,TGCGCCAGCAGCCAAGGAACGACTAGCGGAAACACAGATACGCAGTATTTT,CASSQGTTSGNTDTQYF
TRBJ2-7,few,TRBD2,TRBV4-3,TGCGCCAGCAGCTATAGCAGGCGGGGGGCTGGGGGCGAGCAGTACTTC,CASSYSRRGAGGEQYF
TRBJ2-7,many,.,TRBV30,TGTGCCTGGACTCCGGGACATCTTTACGAGCAGTACTTC,CAWTPGHLYEQYF
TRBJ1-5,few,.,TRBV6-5,TGTGCCAGCAGTTCAACAAATAGCAATCAGCCCCAGCATTTT,CASSSTNSNQPQHF
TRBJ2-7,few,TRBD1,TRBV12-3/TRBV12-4,TGTGCCAGCAGGGGGACGGGACAGTCCTACGAGCAGTACTTC,CASRGTGQSYEQYF
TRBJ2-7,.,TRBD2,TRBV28,TGTGCCAGCAGTACCCCTAGCGGGAGTTCCTACGAGCAGTACTTC,CASSTPSGSSYEQYF
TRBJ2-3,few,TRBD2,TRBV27,TGTGCCAGCAGTCAGATAGCGGGGCGGGGCACAGATACGCAGTATTTT,CASSQIAGRGTDTQYF
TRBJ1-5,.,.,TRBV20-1,TGCAGTGCCGGAGGGTTGAGCGGGCGGAGGAATCAGCCCCAGCATTTT,CSAGGLSGRRNQPQHF
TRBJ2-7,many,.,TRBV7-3,TGTGCCAGCAGCTTAGAACAAAACTACGAGCAGTACTTC,CASSLEQNYEQYF
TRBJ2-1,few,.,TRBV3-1,TGTGCCAGCAGCCATGGCCGGGGGGCGCGTGAGCAGTTCTTC,CASSHGRGAREQFF
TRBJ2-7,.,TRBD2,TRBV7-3,TGTGCCAGCAGCTTAACGGGCGGGAGGGCCGAGCAGTACTTC,CASSLTGGRAEQYF
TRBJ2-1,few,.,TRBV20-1,TGCAGTGCTAGAGACAGGGAAGCATACAATGAGCAGTTCTTC,CSARDREAYNEQFF
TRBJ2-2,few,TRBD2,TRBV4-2,TGTGCCAGCAGCCAGGACCGACTAGCGGGAGGGCCGAGCACCGGGGAGCTGTTTTTT,CASSQDRLAGGPSTGELFF
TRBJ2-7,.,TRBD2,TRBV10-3,TGTGCCACCCTCCCTAGCGGGAGTTCCGAGCAGTACTTC,CATLPSGSSEQYF
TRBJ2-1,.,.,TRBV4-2,TGTGCCAGCAGCCAAGATCTTAGGGCAGGGGATCATGAGCAGTTCTTC,CASSQDLRAGDHEQFF
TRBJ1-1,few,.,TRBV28,TGTGCCAGCAGCAGACAGATTAACACTGAAGCTTTCTTT,CASSRQINTEAFF
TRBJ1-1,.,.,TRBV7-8,TGTGCCAGCAGCTTAGCATCTCAGGGAGTCTCTGAAGCTTTCTTT,CASSLASQGVSEAFF
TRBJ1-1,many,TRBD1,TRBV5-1,TGCGCCAGCAGCCTCCGACGCGGGACAGGAACCATGAACACTGAAGCTTTCTTT,CASSLRRGTGTMNTEAFF
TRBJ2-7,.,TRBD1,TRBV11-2,TGTGCCAGCAGCCGAGGGACAGGGACTTCCTACGAGCAGTACTTC,CASSRGTGTSYEQYF
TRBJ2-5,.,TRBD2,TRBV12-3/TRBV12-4,TGTGCCAGCAGTTTCGCTAGCGGGGACCGGGAGACCCAGGACTTC,CASSFASGDRETQDF
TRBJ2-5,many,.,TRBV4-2,TGTGCCAGCATGTGTTGGGGGGCAGAGACCCAGTACTTC,CASMCWGAETQYF
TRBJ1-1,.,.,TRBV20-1,TGCAGTGCTAGTGGCGGACCGAACACTGAAGCTTTCTTT,CSASGGPNTEAFF
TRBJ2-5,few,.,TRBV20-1,TGCAGTGCAGAAGTTTATCGGCGAGGGCTCCAAGAGACCCAGTACTTC,CSAEVYRRGLQETQYF
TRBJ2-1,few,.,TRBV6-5,TGTGCCAGCAGTTCCTTGTCGGGAGTATACAATGAGCAGTTCTTC,CASSSLSGVYNEQFF
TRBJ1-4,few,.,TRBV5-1,TGCGCCAGCAGCTTGGTGGGACAAAATGAAAAACTGTTTTTT,CASSLVGQNEKLFF
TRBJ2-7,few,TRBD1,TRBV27,TGTGCCAGCAGTGCACGGGACAGCTCCTACGAGCAGTACTTC,CASSARDSSYEQYF
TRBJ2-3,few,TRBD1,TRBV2,TGTGCCAGCAGCGCCCGGACAGGGAGCACAGATACGCAGTATTTT,CASSARTGSTDTQYF
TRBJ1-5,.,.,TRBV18,TGTGCCAGCTCACTCACCCCGGCTTCATATAGCAATCAGCCCCAGCATTTT,CASSLTPASYSNQPQHF
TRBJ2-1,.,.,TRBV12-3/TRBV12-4,TGTGCCAGCGGGAGTTGGAATGAGCAGTTCTTC,CASGSWNEQFF
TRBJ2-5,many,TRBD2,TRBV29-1,TGCAGCGTTAGGCCCAGACTAGCGGGAGAGACCCAGTACTTC,CSVRPRLAGETQYF
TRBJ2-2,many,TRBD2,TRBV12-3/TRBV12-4,TGTGCCACCAGACGGCTAGCGGGGGCCTCGAACACCGGGGAGCTGTTTTTT,CATRRLAGASNTGELFF
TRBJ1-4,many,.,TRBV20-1,TGCAGTGCTAGTCGGGGGGCGGAGGAAAAACTGTTTTTT,CSASRGAEEKLFF
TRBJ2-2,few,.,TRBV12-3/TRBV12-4,.,CASSRLFLAQGTGELFF
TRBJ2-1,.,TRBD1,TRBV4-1,TGCGCCAGCAGCCAGGGGCTGGACAGGGGGGCCTACAATGAGCAGTTCTTC,CASSQGLDRGAYNEQFF
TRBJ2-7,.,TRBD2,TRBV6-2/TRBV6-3,TGTGCCAGCAGAGGGGCGGCGGGGGGCCTCGAGCAGTACTTC,CASRGAAGGLEQYF
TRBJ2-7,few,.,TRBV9,TGTGCCAGCAGCGCGGGATCCGGGACTGGCTACGAGCAGTACTTC,CASSAGSGTGYEQYF
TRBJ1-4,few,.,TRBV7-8,TGTGCCAGCAGCTTAGAAGAGAGAACTAATGAAAAACTGTTTTTT,CASSLEERTNEKLFF
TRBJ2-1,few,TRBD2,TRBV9,TGTGCCAGCAGCGTAGACCCTAGCGGGAGGGCCGTGTCCTCCTACAATGAGCAGTTCTTC,CASSVDPSGRAVSSYNEQFF
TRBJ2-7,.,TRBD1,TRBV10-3,TGTGCCATCAGTGGACGACAGGGGAAGGACGAGCAGTACTTC,CAISGRQGKDEQYF
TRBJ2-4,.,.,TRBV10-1,TGCGCCAGCAGTGAAGCACCCAAAAACATTCAGTACTTC,CASSEAPKNIQYF
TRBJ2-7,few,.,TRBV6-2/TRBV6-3,TGTGCCAGCAGCCAACCGCCCGCTTACGAGCAGTACTTC,CASSQPPAYEQYF
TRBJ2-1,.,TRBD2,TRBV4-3,TGCGCCAGCAGCCTGAGTACCAGCGGGGGGGCTGAGCAGTTCTTC,CASSLSTSGGAEQFF
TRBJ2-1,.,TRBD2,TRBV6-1,TGTGCCAGCAGTCCAACCCCGGGACTAGCGGGAGTGGATGAGCAGTTCTTC,CASSPTPGLAGVDEQFF
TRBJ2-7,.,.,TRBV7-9,TGTGCCAGCAGCTTACAGGACACCGAGCAGTACTTC,CASSLQDTEQYF
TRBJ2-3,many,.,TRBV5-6,TGTGCCAGCAGCTTGGATGCGGGGATGGGGACAGATACGCAGTATTTT,CASSLDAGMGTDTQYF
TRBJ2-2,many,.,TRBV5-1,TGCGCCAGCACCCGGGGTCAGATGAACACCGGGGAGCTGTTTTTT,CASTRGQMNTGELFF
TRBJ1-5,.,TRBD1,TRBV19,TGTGCCAGTAGTAACCGACCCGGACAGGGGAGCAATCAGCCCCAGCATTTT,CASSNRPGQGSNQPQHF